The 8 T cell receptor beta chains below come from one sample, sequenced in a study of T cells in Graves' hyperthyroidism and ophthalmopathy. RNA transcripts served as the template for amplifying TCR beta CDR3 regions. The TCR CDR3 was amplified in a first-round RT-PCR using the HTBI primer set. TCRdb reprocessed the multiplex PCR reads via MiXCR and lists one record per CDR3 protein. Here the sample spans more than 500,000 distinct CDR3 sequences, 14% being singletons. Sequencing was performed on blood. The receptors shown here come from a woman in her thirties or forties with Graves' hyperthyroidism.

In this sample, this clonotype turned up a few times. This chain joins TRBV4-2 and TRBJ2-5, with a tentative D call TRBD2 (5 bases). Trimming removed 0 bases from V and 4 bases from J, with 9 bases in between. Germline V gene data show CDR1 as LGHNA and CDR2 as YNFKEQ. This CDR3 comprises 14 residues. In DNA, the CDR3 is TGTGCCAGCAGCCAAGATAGGGCGGGAGAGACCCAGTACTTC. Protein: CASSQDRAGETQYF.

The V and J genes are TRBV5-1 and TRBJ2-7; D remains ambiguous. CDR1 and CDR2 from the germline V gene are SGHRS and YFSETQ. Trimming stripped 0 bases from V and 3 bases from J, with 10 bases between. CDR3 length equals 14 residues. The CDR3 reads CASSLVTEYYEQYF. For the CDR3, the DNA is TGCGCCAGCAGCTTGGTTACAGAGTACTACGAGCAGTACTTC. Using reference TRBV5-1 and TRBJ2-7 for the parts outside the CDR3, the full variable domain is KAGVTQTPRYLIKTRGQQVTLSCSPISGHRSVSWYQQTPGQGLQFLFEYFSETQRNKGNFPGRFSGRQFSNSRSEMNVSTLELGDSALYLCASSLVTEYYEQYFGPGTRLTVT.

Ten or more counts support this clonotype. The J gene is TRBJ1-1, the V gene TRBV7-9, with D unresolved. The V and J ends lost 2 bases and 1 base respectively, with 5 bases between them. Germline CDR1 is SEHNR and CDR2 is FQNEAQ (reference sequence). The CDR3 covers 13 residues. The CDR3 sequence: CASSLRSNTEAFF. CDR3 sequence (DNA): TGTGCCAGCAGCTTAAGGTCGAACACTGAAGCTTTCTTT. Full variable domain (missing parts from reference TRBV7-9 and TRBJ1-1): DTGVSQNPRHKITKRGQNVTFRCDPISEHNRLYWYRQTLGQGPEFLTYFQNEAQLEKSRLLSDRFSAERPKGSFSTLEIQRTEQGDSAMYLCASSLRSNTEAFFGQGTRLTVV.

In this sample, this clonotype turned up many times. The chain employs TRBV28 and TRBJ1-2; D remains ambiguous. The V gene lost 2 bases and the J gene lost 2 bases, with 6 bases spanning the gap. This CDR3 has 13 amino acids. Germline V gene sequence: CDR1 MDHEN, CDR2 SYDVKM. The CDR3 reads CASSLTENYGYTF. The CDR3 nucleotides are TGTGCCAGCAGTTTAACAGAGAACTATGGCTACACCTTC.

This sequence joins TRBV2 and TRBJ2-4, with TRBD2 matching over 10 bases. CDR1 SNHLY and CDR2 FYNNEI come from the germline V gene. V was pared by 0 bases and J by 7 bases, with 3 bases of the junction left unmatched. The CDR3 loop spans 15 amino acids. DNA of the CDR3: TGTGCCAGCAGTGAAGCTCCTAGCGGGAGTAACATTCAGTACTTC. This translates into CASSEAPSGSNIQYF. The variable domain in full, with the rest retrieved from reference TRBV2 and TRBJ2-4, is EPEVTQTPSHQVTQMGQEVILRCVPISNHLYFYWYRQILGQKVEFLVSFYNNEISEKSEIFDDQFSVERPDGSNFTLKIRSTKLEDSAMYFCASSEAPSGSNIQYFGAGTRLSVL.

The V gene is TRBV7-9, the J gene TRBJ1-1, with 10 bases fitting TRBD1. Trimming cost V 3 bases and J 4 bases; bases outside gene matches: 8. CDR3 length: 16 residues. Germline loops: CDR1 SEHNR, CDR2 FQNEAQ (reference sequence). CDR3 nucleotide sequence: TGTGCCAGCAGCTTCTCCCGGGACAGGGGACCCACTGAAGCTTTCTTT. It specifies CASSFSRDRGPTEAFF.

This clonotype was observed at least ten times. The chain has TRBV28 and TRBJ2-1; D possibly corresponds to TRBD2 (5 bases). CDR1 is MDHEN, CDR2 SYDVKM, per germline. CDR3 length: 12 residues. Between the trimmed V and J ends, which lost 4 bases and 9 bases, there was a span of 10 bases. The CDR3 spells CASSWWESEQFF. DNA of the CDR3: TGTGCCAGCAGTTGGTGGGAGTCTGAGCAGTTCTTC. Filled out from reference TRBV28 and TRBJ2-1, the complete variable domain reads DVKVTQSSRYLVKRTGEKVFLECVQDMDHENMFWYRQDPGLGLRLIYFSYDVKMKEKGDIPEGYSVSREKKERFSLILESASTNQTSMYLCASSWWESEQFFGPGTRLTVL.

In this sample, this clonotype turned up many times. The rearrangement links TRBV15 to TRBJ1-1; 8 nucleotides line up with TRBD1. Germline loops: CDR1 LNHNV, CDR2 YYDKDF (reference sequence). This CDR3 has 19 residues. With V trimmed by 3 bases and J by 0 bases, 15 bases remained unmatched. CDR3 bases: TGTGCCACCAGCAGGGACCCCCACGGTAGCAGGGGGCTGAACACTGAAGCTTTCTTT. Amino acid sequence: CATSRDPHGSRGLNTEAFF.